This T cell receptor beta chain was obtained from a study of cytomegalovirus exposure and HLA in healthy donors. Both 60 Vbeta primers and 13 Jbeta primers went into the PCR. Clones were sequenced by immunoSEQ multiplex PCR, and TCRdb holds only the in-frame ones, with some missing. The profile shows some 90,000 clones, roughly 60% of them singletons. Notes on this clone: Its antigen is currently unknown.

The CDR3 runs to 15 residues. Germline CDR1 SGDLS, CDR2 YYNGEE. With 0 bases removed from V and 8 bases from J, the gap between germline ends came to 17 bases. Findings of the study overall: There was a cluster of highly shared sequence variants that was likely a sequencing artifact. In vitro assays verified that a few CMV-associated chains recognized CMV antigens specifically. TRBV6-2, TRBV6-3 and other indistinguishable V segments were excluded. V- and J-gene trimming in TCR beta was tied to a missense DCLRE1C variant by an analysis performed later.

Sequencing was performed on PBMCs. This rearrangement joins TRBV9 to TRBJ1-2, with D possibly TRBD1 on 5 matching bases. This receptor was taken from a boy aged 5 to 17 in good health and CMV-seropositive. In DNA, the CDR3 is TGTGCCAGCAGCGTAGCTGGCCAGATGCGGGGCGGCTACACCTTC. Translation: CASSVAGQMRGGYTF.